This entry lists 13 T cell receptor beta chains sequenced from one sample in a study of blood T cells in healthy people across ages. The second PCR ran about 6 to 12 cycles with a sample-barcoded 5' primer and J-beta primers. TCRdb independently ran MiXCR on the 5' RACE reads; one entry per CDR3 protein. This sample carries some 1,500,000 distinct CDR3 sequences, approximately 43% of them seen once, and the ten largest clones take around 4%. Sequenced sample: blood. These receptors all come from a woman under 30 in good health.

V is TRBV4-1 and J is TRBJ2-1, with TRBD2 matching 11 bases. CDR1 and CDR2 (germline): MGHRA, YSYEKL. The CDR3 is made up of 15 amino acids. J was trimmed by 9 bases and V by 2 bases; bases with no gene match: 6. The CDR3 bases are TGCGCCAGCAGCCAACTGGGACTAGCGGTGGGTGAGCAGTTCTTC. This translates into CASSQLGLAVGEQFF.

This clonotype has only a few counts. The chain combines TRBV20-1 with TRBJ1-4, with D possibly being TRBD1 (5 bases). V was shortened by 0 bases and J by 8 bases, with 19 bases between the two germline ends. CDR3 length: 16 residues. Germline V lookup: CDR1 DFQATT, CDR2 SNEGSKA (reference sequence). As DNA, the CDR3 is TGCAGTGCTAGAGATTTGACGGGACGCCACCTCGAAAAACTGTTTTTT. Its protein is CSARDLTGRHLEKLFF.

This chain joins TRBV6-5 and TRBJ2-5, with 7 positions matching TRBD2. The germline V gene encodes CDR1 MNHEY and CDR2 SVGAGI. V lost 6 bases, J lost 3 bases, and 7 bases stayed unmatched. The CDR3 runs to 14 residues. The CDR3 DNA is TGTGCCAGCAGCCACGGGAGCGGGAAAGAGACCCAGTACTTC. This codes for CASSHGSGKETQYF.

This chain connects TRBV12-5 to TRBJ2-1, with D uncertain. V was pared by 0 bases and J by 10 bases, with 10 bases between. This CDR3 contains 13 residues. Looked up from germline, CDR1 is LGHNT and CDR2 is FRNRAP. CDR3 nucleotide sequence: TGTGCTAGTGGTTTGGTATTAGGCACCGAGCAGTTCTTC. This encodes CASGLVLGTEQFF.

The gene calls are TRBV11-2 and TRBJ2-1, with D possibly TRBD2 on 6 matching bases. Trimming left V 2 bases short and J 4 bases short, with 12 bases between. The CDR3 is 15 residues long. Germline V gene lookup returns CDR1 SGHAT and CDR2 FQNNGV. This chain's CDR3 is CASSLTGGRYNEQFF. In DNA, the CDR3 is TGTGCCAGCAGCTTAACTGGGGGGAGGTACAATGAGCAGTTCTTC. The whole variable domain, remainder taken from reference TRBV11-2 and TRBJ2-1, is EAGVAQSPRYKIIEKRQSVAFWCNPISGHATLYWYQQILGQGPKLLIQFQNNGVVDDSQLPKDRFSAERLKGVDSTLKIQPAKLEDSAVYLCASSLTGGRYNEQFFGPGTRLTVL.

This clonotype came up a few times. The rearrangement links TRBV6-5 to TRBJ1-4; no definite D call. Per germline, CDR1 MNHEY and CDR2 SVGAGI. This CDR3 spans 15 amino acids. Trimming stripped 6 bases from V and 0 bases from J, with 11 bases between. The CDR3 nucleotides are TGTGCCAGCAGACGCCTCATTGCAACTAATGAAAAACTGTTTTTT. Translation gives CASRRLIATNEKLFF.

This clonotype was seen a few times. The chain couples TRBV7-9 to TRBJ1-1; no clear D. There are 12 residues in the CDR3. The germline CDR1 and CDR2 sequences are SEHNR and FQNEAQ (reference sequence). Trimming took off 2 bases at V and 3 bases at J, with 4 bases between the two ends. CDR3 in amino acids: CASSLSHTEAFF. The CDR3 nucleotides read TGTGCCAGCAGCTTATCCCACACTGAAGCTTTCTTT.

V usage is TRBV11-2 and J usage is TRBJ2-7; D is unclear. V was pared by 10 bases and J by 7 bases, with 23 bases between. From germline, CDR1 is SGHAT and CDR2 FQNNGV. This CDR3 region has 14 residues. The CDR3 bases are TGTGCCACCACGGATGTCTCCTCCTACAATGAGCAGTACTTC. Translating it yields CATTDVSSYNEQYF.

This clonotype was seen a handful of times. The gene calls are TRBV10-3 and TRBJ2-1, with D unresolved. The J call is in doubt because the DNA end fits TRBJ2-7 better. Germline V lookup: CDR1 ENHRY, CDR2 SYGVKD. This CDR3 contains 11 residues. In DNA, the CDR3 is TGTGCCATCAAGCTCTACAATGAGCAGTACTTC. It specifies CAIKLYNEQYF.

The chain uses TRBV20-1 and TRBJ2-7; 8 bases are a match to TRBD2. CDR1 is DFQATT, CDR2 SNEGSKA, per germline (reference sequence). The CDR3 extends over 12 amino acids. V lost 6 bases to trimming and J lost 8 bases; unmatched junction nucleotides: 9. The CDR3 coding sequence is TGCAGTGCAGACCGCGGGGGGAGCCAGCAGTACTTC. It is translated as CSADRGGSQQYF.

This clonotype was observed a handful of times. The gene calls are TRBV9 and TRBJ1-4; a weak D match, TRBD1 (5 bases). The CDR3 is made up of 15 amino acids. Trimming cost V 4 bases and J 7 bases, with 17 bases left between them. Germline V gives CDR1 SGDLS, CDR2 YYNGEE. CDR3 sequence reads: CASSRPGARGEKLFF. CDR3 coding DNA: TGTGCCAGCAGCCGCCCCGGGGCGAGGGGTGAAAAACTGTTTTTT.

This clonotype was observed a handful of times. The V gene is TRBV25-1, the J gene TRBJ2-1; 14 bases fit TRBD2. V shed 3 bases, J shed 2 bases, and the junction held 12 bases outside the gene matches. The V gene's germline CDR1 is MGHDK and CDR2 SYGVNS. The CDR3 has 20 amino acids. The CDR3 here is CASSELGTSGRPLAYNEQFF. The CDR3 DNA sequence: TGTGCCAGCAGTGAGTTAGGGACTAGCGGGAGACCTCTAGCCTACAATGAGCAGTTCTTC.

The chain recombines TRBV20-1 with TRBJ2-1, with 9 bases that match TRBD2. In germline, CDR1 is DFQATT, CDR2 SNEGSKA (reference sequence). Trimming removed 0 bases from V and 0 bases from J; junction bases left unmatched: 6. CDR3 length: 17 amino acids. The CDR3 protein is CSARDPAGGPSYNEQFF. The CDR3 nucleotides are TGCAGTGCTAGAGATCCGGCGGGAGGGCCCTCCTACAATGAGCAGTTCTTC.